The source of this T cell receptor (beta chain) is a study of siplizumab effects on memory and regulatory T cells. Assays examined approximately 99,000 TCR templates per sample. Assay used: immunoSEQ multiplex PCR; TCRdb lists only in-frame clones, some missing. The sample records about 100,000 clones, about 94% being singletons. The ends lost 9 bases at V and 8 bases at J; junction bases unmatched: 7. Germline values: CDR1 LNHDA, CDR2 SQIVND (reference sequence). The CDR3 spans 14 residues. Overall study results and limits: A major contribution to the alloresponse seemed to be made by naive T cells, which seemed more diverse than memory cells. Just a small share of alloreactive clones was traced back to unstimulated subsets.

As to this clone: The target antigen is unknown.

Sequenced: non-Treg CD4+ T cells sorted from blood. The TCR originated in a human donor in good health. This chain joins TRBV19 and TRBJ2-1, with 13 bases aligning to TRBD2. CDR3 in amino acids: CASRTSGSSDEQFF. CDR3 DNA sequence: TGTGCCAGCAGGACTAGCGGGAGCTCCGATGAGCAGTTCTTC.